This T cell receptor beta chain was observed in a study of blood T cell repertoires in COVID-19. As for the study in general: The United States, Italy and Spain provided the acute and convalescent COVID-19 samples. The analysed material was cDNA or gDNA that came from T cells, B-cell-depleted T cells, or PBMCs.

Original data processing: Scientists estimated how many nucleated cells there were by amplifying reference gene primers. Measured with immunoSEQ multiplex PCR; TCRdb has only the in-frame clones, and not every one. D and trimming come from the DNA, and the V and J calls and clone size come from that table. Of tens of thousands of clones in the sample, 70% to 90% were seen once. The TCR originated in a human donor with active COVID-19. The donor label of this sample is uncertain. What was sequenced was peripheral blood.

The chain's CDR3 is CASSPIRGTDTQYF. The CDR3 DNA reads as TGTGCCAGCTCACCTATAAGAGGCACAGATACGCAGTATTTT. The gene calls are TRBV18 and TRBJ2-3; D is uncertain. V was clipped by 3 bases and J by 1 base, with 8 bases between them. This CDR3 contains 14 residues. Germline V gene sequence: CDR1 KGHSH, CDR2 LQKENI.